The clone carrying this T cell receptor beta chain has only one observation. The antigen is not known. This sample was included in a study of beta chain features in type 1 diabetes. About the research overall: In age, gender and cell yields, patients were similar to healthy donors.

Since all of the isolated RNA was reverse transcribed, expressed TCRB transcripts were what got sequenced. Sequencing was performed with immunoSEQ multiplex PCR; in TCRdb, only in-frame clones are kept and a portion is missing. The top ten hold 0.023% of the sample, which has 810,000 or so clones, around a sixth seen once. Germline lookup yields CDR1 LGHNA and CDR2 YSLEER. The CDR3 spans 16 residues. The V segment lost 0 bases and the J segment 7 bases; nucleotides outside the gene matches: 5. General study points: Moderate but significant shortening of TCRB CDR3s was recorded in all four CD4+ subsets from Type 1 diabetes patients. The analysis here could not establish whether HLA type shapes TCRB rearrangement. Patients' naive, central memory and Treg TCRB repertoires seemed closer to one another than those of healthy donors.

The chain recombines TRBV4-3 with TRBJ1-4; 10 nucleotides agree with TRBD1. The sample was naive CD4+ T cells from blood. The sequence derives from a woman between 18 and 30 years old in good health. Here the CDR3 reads CASSQDYGTGVEKLFF. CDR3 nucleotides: TGCGCCAGCAGCCAAGACTATGGGACAGGGGTTGAAAAACTGTTTTTT.